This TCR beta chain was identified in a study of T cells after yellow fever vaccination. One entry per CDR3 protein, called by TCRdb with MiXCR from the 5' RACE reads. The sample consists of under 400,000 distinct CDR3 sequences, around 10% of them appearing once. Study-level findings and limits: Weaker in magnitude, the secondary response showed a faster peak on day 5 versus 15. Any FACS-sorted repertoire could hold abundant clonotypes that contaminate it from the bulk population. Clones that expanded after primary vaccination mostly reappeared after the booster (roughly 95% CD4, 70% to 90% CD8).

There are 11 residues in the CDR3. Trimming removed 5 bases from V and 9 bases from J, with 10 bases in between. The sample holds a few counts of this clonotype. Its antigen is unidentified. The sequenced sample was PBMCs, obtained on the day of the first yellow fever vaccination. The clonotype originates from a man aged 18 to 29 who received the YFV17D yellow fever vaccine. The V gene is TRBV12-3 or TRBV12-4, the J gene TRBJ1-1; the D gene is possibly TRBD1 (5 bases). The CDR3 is CASSRDPQAFF. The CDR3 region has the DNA TGTGCCAGCAGTCGGGACCCGCAAGCTTTCTTT.